The 13 T cell receptor beta chains presented below share a single source sample, sequenced in a study of cytomegalovirus exposure and HLA in healthy donors. Profiled with immunoSEQ multiplex PCR; TCRdb holds only in-frame clones, not every one. The sample carries 150,000 to 200,000 clones, 88% recorded once. Source material: PBMCs. Receptor source: a young man in good health and CMV-seronegative.

The V gene is TRBV5-1, the J gene TRBJ1-3; D possibly corresponds to TRBD1 (6 bases). CDR1 is SGHRS, CDR2 YFSETQ, per germline. The germline V and J ends were trimmed by 1 base and 1 base, with 9 bases remaining between them. The CDR3 is made up of 15 amino acids. The CDR3 nucleotides are TGCGCCAGCAGCTTGTCCGGACAGTCTGGAAACACCATATATTTT. Translating gives CASSLSGQSGNTIYF.

This clone occurred once. The V gene is TRBV5-1, the J gene TRBJ2-3, with 7 bases lining up with TRBD1. The CDR3 runs to 14 residues. Germline CDR1 is SGHRS and CDR2 is YFSETQ. With V trimmed by 4 bases and J by 2 bases, 4 bases remained unmatched. The CDR3 region has the DNA TGCGCCAGCAGCGCAGGACAGGCCACAGATACGCAGTATTTT. Translating gives CASSAGQATDTQYF.

The rearrangement links TRBV4-1 to TRBJ2-7, with TRBD1 identical over 9 bases. With 3 bases clipped from V and 3 bases from J, the junction kept 3 bases outside the gene matches. CDR3 size: 14 residues. Germline V gives CDR1 MGHRA, CDR2 YSYEKL. CDR3 nucleotide sequence: TGCGCCAGCAGCCAGCGGACAGGGGTCTACGAGCAGTACTTC. This gives the protein CASSQRTGVYEQYF.

The sample holds one count of this clone. V usage is TRBV7-8 and J usage is TRBJ1-3; 7 bases align to TRBD1. Losses at the gene ends were 0 bases for V and 4 bases for J; bases not matched to a gene: 9. CDR3 length: 17 residues. Looked up from germline, CDR1 is SGHVS and CDR2 is FQNEAQ. The CDR3 DNA reads as TGTGCCAGCAGCTTAGCGCTGACAGGGTTTTCCGGAAACACCATATATTTT. Translated: CASSLALTGFSGNTIYF. The whole variable domain, filled in from reference TRBV7-8 and TRBJ1-3, reads GAGVSQSPRYKVAKRGQDVALRCDPISGHVSLFWYQQALGQGPEFLTYFQNEAQLDKSGLPSDRFFAERPEGSVSTLKIQRTQQEDSAVYLCASSLALTGFSGNTIYFGEGSWLTVV.

CDR3: CASSLANRGNTEAFF. The CDR3 DNA reads TGCGCCAGCAGCTTGGCCAACAGGGGGAACACTGAAGCTTTCTTT. J is TRBJ1-1 and V is TRBV5-1; 7 bases are shared with TRBD1. This CDR3 contains 15 residues. Germline-derived CDR1 and CDR2 are SGHRS and YFSETQ. V dropped 0 bases and J dropped 1; count of bases not matched to a gene: 3.

The V gene is TRBV7-9, the J gene TRBJ2-1; TRBD2 aligns across 9 bases. V lost 5 bases, J lost 8 bases, and 7 bases stayed unmatched. The CDR3 is made up of 14 amino acids. CDR1 is SEHNR, CDR2 FQNEAQ, per germline (reference sequence). The CDR3 sequence is CASSRTGLAHEQFF. DNA of the CDR3: TGTGCCAGCAGCCGGACGGGACTAGCCCATGAGCAGTTCTTC.

The V gene is TRBV27, the J gene TRBJ2-2, with TRBD2 as a possible D gene (5 bases). The CDR3 sequence is 13 residues long. Trimming took 7 bases from V and 7 from J, leaving 13 bases between them. Germline CDR1 reads MNHEY; CDR2 reads SMNVEV (reference sequence). CDR3 DNA sequence: TGTGCCAGCACTCACCACGGGGTCGGGGAGCTGTTTTTT. Translated, it gives CASTHHGVGELFF.

The chain employs TRBV19 and TRBJ1-4; D gene ambiguous. Germline assignment: CDR1 LNHDA and CDR2 SQIVND (reference sequence). The V and J ends lost 6 bases and 7 bases respectively, with 15 bases between them. The CDR3 has 14 amino acids. CDR3 protein: CASSAPEEGEKLFF. CDR3 sequence (DNA): TGTGCCAGTAGCGCTCCGGAGGAGGGTGAAAAACTGTTTTTT.

V is TRBV27 and J is TRBJ2-1; 9 bases are shared with TRBD2. There are 16 residues in the CDR3. CDR1 MNHEY and CDR2 SMNVEV come from the germline V gene (reference sequence). After removal of 5 bases from V and 4 bases from J, the junction contained 9 bases not matched to a gene. The CDR3 region is CASSTPAGGPYNEQFF. CDR3 nucleotides: TGTGCCAGCAGTACCCCCGCGGGGGGGCCTTACAATGAGCAGTTCTTC.

The V gene is TRBV7-2, the J gene TRBJ2-7, with TRBD2 matching over 8 bases. CDR1 and CDR2 (germline): SGHTA, FQGNSA. V gave up 0 bases and J gave up 2 bases; unmatched junction bases: 3. The CDR3 has 15 amino acids. CDR3 bases: TGTGCCAGCAGCTTAGCTAGCGGGGCGACCTACGAGCAGTACGTC. It codes for CASSLASGATYEQYV.

The V gene is TRBV18, the J gene TRBJ1-1; TRBD1 matches at 7 bases. J gave up 2 bases and V 7 bases, and 4 bases lay outside the gene matches. CDR1 is KGHSH, CDR2 LQKENI, per germline. The CDR3 is 13 amino acids. The CDR3 protein is CASLGTANTEAFF. The CDR3 nucleotides are TGTGCCAGCTTAGGGACAGCTAACACTGAAGCTTTCTTT.

The CDR3 region is CASSQEGTLSTDTQYF. The DNA of the CDR3 is TGTGCCAGCAGCCAAGAGGGGACACTTAGCACAGATACGCAGTATTTT. The chain carries TRBV4-2 and TRBJ2-3; TRBD1 is a possible D gene (6 bases). Germline CDR1 and CDR2: LGHNA and YNFKEQ. V was shortened by 0 bases and J by 0 bases, with 10 bases between the two germline ends. The CDR3 runs 16 residues.

V usage is TRBV25-1 and J usage is TRBJ2-1, with TRBD2 matching over 10 bases. V shed 6 bases and J 8 bases; nucleotides not matched to a gene: 13. The CDR3 sequence is 16 residues long. Germline V gives CDR1 MGHDK, CDR2 SYGVNS. The chain's CDR3 is CASRFGMLAGVDEQFF. CDR3 coding DNA: TGTGCCAGCAGGTTCGGGATGCTAGCGGGAGTAGATGAGCAGTTCTTC.